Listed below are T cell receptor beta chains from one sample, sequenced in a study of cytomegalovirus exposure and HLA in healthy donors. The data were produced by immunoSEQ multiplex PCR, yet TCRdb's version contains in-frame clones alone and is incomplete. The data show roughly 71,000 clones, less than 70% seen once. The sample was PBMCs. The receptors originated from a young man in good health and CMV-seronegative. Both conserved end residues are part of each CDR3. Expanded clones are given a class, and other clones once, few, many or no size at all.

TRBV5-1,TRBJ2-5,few,CASSLALGSGIETQYF
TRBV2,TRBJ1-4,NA,CASRSGTVPYEKLFF
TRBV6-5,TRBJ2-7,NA,CASHPGGSSYEQYF
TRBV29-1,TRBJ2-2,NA,CSVAIGGNTGELFF
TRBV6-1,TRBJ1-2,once,CASSEVDGYTF
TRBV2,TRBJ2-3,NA,CAGRAGGLTDTLYF
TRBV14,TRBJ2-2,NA,CASSQIAPGELFF
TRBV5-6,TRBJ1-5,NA,CASSLYHRGNQPQHF
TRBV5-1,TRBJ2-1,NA,CASSGGGHNEQFF
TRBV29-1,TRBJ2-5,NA,CSALRERETQYF
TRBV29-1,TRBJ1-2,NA,CSVVSMGQGEQGYTF
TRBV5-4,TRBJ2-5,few,CASSLGLAGGQETQYF
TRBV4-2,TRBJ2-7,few,CASSQDSLADNSYEQYF
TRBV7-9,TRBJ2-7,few,CASSRNRDREAYEQYF
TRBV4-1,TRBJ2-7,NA,CASSQDQGYEQYF
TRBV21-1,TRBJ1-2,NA,CASITVDPRESYGYTF
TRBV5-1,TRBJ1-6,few,CASSLNGQGGNSPLHF
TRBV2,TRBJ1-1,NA,CASSVPTVSPEAFF
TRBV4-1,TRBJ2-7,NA,CASSQRGNSYEQYF
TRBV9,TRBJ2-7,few,CASSGGQTAYEQYF
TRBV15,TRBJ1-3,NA,CATSYDRASGNTIYF
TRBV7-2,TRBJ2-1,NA,CASSFSTNKNHEQFF
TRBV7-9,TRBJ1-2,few,CASSFSVSYGYTF
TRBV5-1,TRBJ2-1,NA,CASNLSDFYNEQFF
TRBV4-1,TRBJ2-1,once,CASSQDIRDEQFF
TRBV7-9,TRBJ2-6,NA,CASSPHWANVLTF
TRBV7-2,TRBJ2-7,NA,CASSLDGTGLSYEQYF
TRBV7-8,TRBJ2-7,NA,CASSWERDYEQYF
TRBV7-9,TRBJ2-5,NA,CASSLGTDQETQYF
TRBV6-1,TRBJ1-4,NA,CASWRRGGSNEKLFF
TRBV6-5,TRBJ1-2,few,CASSHRGAGYTF
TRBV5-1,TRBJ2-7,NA,CASSQNYEQYF
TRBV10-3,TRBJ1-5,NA,CAISVGEDQPQHF
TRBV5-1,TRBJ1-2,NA,CASSLYTANYGYTF
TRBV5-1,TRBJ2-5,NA,CASSSGQSQETQYF
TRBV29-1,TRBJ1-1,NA,CSVRTGNTEAFF
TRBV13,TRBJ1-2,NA,CASSLGTGNYGYTF
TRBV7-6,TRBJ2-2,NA,CASREQANTGELFF
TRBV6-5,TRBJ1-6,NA,CASSYGTEYNSPLHF
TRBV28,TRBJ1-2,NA,CASSLMDSYYGYTF
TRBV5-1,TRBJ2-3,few,CASSLADGVDTQYF
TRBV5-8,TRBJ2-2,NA,CASSVGLAGTGELFF
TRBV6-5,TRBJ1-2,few,CASRGSDGGYTF
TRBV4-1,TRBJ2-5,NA,CASSQVSLAGTETQYF
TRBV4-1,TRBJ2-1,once,CASSQDQLAGDNEQFF
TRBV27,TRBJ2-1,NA,CASSFLAEQFF
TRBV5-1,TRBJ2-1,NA,CASKVLAGGLNEQFF
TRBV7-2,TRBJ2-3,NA,CASSQRAGGTDTQYF
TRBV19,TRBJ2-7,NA,CASNDRRGEQYF
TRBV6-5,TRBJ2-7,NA,CASSRDRGINEQYF
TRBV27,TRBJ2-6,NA,CASTEAGANVLTF
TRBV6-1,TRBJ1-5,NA,CAGGQGKNQPQHF
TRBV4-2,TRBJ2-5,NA,CASSQVRSGDLQETQYF
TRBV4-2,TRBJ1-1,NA,CASSRKGAGSDAEAFF
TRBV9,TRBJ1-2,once,CASSVGPGQNYGYTF
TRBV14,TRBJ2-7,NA,CASSHLARSYEQYF
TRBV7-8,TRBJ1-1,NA,CASSLFGGANTEAFF
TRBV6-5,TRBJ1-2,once,CASSIQTGHNYGYTF
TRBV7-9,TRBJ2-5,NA,CASSLDRPETQYF